A selection of T cell receptor beta chains follows, all from one sample in a study of T cell repertoires in cytomegalovirus infection. The antigens these receptors bind are not known. TCRdb recomputed calls from the reads with MiXCR, one row per CDR3 protein. This table has over 250,000 distinct CDR3 sequences, roughly 21% appearing once. This specimen was cultured PBMCs, taken from culture after CMV antigen stimulation. The receptors were gathered from a human donor in good health (CMV status not recorded). Some clones in this sample may be carry-over from other donors' samples. Each CDR3 is given with its conserved first and last residue. Fields, in order: clone size, J gene, D gene, V gene, CDR3 protein, CDR3 DNA. The D gene is left open where the match is weak. Clone size appears in some rows only: once, few, many, or a class for an expanded clone.

size: NA; J: TRBJ1-4; D: TRBD1; V: TRBV20-1; CDR3: CSASWDRGRKGEKLFF; DNA: TGCAGTGCTAGTTGGGACAGGGGGCGGAAGGGTGAAAAACTGTTTTTT
size: NA; J: TRBJ2-1; D: NA; V: TRBV20-1; CDR3: CSANGPSYNEQFF; DNA: TGCAGTGCCAACGGACCGTCCTACAATGAGCAGTTCTTC
size: many; J: TRBJ2-7; D: TRBD2; V: TRBV7-2; CDR3: CASSSPSVASGRANKYEQYF; DNA: TGTGCCAGCAGCAGCCCCTCGGTGGCTAGCGGGAGGGCTAATAAGTACGAGCAGTACTTC
size: NA; J: TRBJ2-1; D: TRBD2; V: TRBV4-3; CDR3: CASSQEARLSGRYEQFF; DNA: TGCGCCAGCAGCCAAGAGGCCCGGCTTAGCGGGAGGTATGAGCAGTTCTTC
size: many; J: TRBJ2-5; D: TRBD1; V: TRBV7-4; CDR3: CASSQDRVAGETQYF; DNA: TGTGCCAGCAGCCAAGACAGGGTGGCAGGGGAGACCCAGTACTTC
size: NA; J: TRBJ2-2; D: NA; V: TRBV4-2; CDR3: CASSQDLPRGTYTGELFF; DNA: TGTGCCAGCAGCCAAGATTTGCCGCGGGGGACATACACCGGGGAGCTGTTTTTT
size: once; J: TRBJ2-3; D: TRBD2; V: TRBV11-2; CDR3: CASSLTSGRAGGTDTQYF; DNA: TGTGCCAGCAGCTTGACTAGCGGGAGGGCCGGTGGCACAGATACGCAGTATTTT
size: NA; J: TRBJ2-1; D: TRBD2; V: TRBV20-1; CDR3: CSARPSGRPHNEQFF; DNA: TGCAGTGCTAGACCTAGCGGGAGGCCACACAATGAGCAGTTCTTC
size: NA; J: TRBJ2-6; D: NA; V: TRBV24-1; CDR3: CATSEQGAGANVLTF; DNA: TGTGCCACCAGTGAACAGGGCGCTGGGGCCAACGTCCTGACTTTC
size: NA; J: TRBJ1-1; D: NA; V: TRBV6-1; CDR3: CASSKRQLNTEAFF; DNA: TGTGCCAGCAGTAAACGACAGCTGAACACTGAAGCTTTCTTT
size: many; J: TRBJ2-3; D: NA; V: TRBV5-1; CDR3: CASSSSTSTDTQYF; DNA: TGCGCCAGCAGCTCATCGACTAGCACAGATACGCAGTATTTT
size: few; J: TRBJ2-7; D: NA; V: TRBV6-1; CDR3: CASSTGRGREQYF; DNA: TGTGCCAGCAGCACAGGCCGGGGGCGCGAGCAGTACTTC
size: NA; J: TRBJ2-1; D: TRBD2; V: TRBV7-2; CDR3: CASSPLAGKNEQFF; DNA: TGTGCCAGCAGCCCGCTAGCGGGGAAAAATGAGCAGTTCTTC
size: NA; J: TRBJ1-5; D: NA; V: TRBV5-1; CDR3: CASSLGTGESNQPQHF; DNA: TGCGCCAGCAGCTTGGGGACGGGCGAGAGCAATCAGCCCCAGCATTTT
size: many; J: TRBJ2-1; D: NA; V: TRBV24-1; CDR3: CATSRGEPPNEQFF; DNA: TGTGCCACCAGTAGGGGGGAGCCCCCCAACGAGCAGTTCTTC